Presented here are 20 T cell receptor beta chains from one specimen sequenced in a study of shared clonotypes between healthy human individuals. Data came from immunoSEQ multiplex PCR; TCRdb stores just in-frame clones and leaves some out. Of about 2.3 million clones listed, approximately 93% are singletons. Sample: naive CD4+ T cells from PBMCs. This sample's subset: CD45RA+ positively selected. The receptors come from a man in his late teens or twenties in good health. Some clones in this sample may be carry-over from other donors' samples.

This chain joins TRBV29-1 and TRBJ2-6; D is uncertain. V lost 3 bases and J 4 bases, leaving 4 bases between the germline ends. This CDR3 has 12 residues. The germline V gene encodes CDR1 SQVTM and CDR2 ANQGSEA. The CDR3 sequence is CSVDLGANVLTF. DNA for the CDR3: TGCAGCGTTGATTTAGGGGCCAACGTCCTGACTTTC.

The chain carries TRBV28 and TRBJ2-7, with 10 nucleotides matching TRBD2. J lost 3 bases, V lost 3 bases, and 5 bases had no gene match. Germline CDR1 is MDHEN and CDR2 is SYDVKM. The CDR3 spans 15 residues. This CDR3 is CASSFTSGILYEQYF. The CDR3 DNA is TGTGCCAGCAGTTTCACTAGCGGGATTCTCTACGAGCAGTACTTC.

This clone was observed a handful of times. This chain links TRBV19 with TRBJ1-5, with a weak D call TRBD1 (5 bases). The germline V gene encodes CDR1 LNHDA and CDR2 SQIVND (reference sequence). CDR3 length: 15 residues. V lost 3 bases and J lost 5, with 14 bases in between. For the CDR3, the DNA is TGTGCCAGTAGTATGGATATGGTCAGGGATCAGCCCCAGCATTTT. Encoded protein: CASSMDMVRDQPQHF.

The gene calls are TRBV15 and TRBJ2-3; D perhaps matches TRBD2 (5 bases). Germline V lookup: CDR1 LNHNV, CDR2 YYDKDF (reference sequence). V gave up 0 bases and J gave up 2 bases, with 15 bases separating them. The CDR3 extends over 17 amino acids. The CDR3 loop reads CATSRDHQRLVTDTQYF. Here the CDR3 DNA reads TGTGCCACCAGCAGAGATCACCAGCGGCTTGTCACAGATACGCAGTATTTT.

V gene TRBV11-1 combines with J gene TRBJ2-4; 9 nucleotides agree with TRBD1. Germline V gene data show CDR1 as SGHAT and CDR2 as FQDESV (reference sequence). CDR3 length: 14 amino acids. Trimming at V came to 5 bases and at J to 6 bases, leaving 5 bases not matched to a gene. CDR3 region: CASSQDRGGNIQYF. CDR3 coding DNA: TGTGCCAGCAGCCAGGACAGGGGAGGAAACATTCAGTACTTC.

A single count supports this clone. The CDR3 nucleotides are TGTGCCAGCAGTCAACAGGGGTCCTATGGCTACACCTTC. Protein: CASSQQGSYGYTF. V gene TRBV7-9 combines with J gene TRBJ1-2, with 7 bases identical to TRBD1. The CDR3 runs to 13 residues. V was pared by 6 bases and J by 4 bases, with 5 bases of the junction left unmatched. The germline V gene encodes CDR1 SEHNR and CDR2 FQNEAQ (reference sequence).

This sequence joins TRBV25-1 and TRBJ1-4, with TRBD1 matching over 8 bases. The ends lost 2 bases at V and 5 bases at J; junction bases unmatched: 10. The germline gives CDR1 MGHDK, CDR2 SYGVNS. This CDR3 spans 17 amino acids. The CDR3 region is CASSEAGRGQSNEKLFF. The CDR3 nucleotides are TGTGCCAGCAGTGAAGCTGGCAGGGGGCAGTCCAATGAAAAACTGTTTTTT.

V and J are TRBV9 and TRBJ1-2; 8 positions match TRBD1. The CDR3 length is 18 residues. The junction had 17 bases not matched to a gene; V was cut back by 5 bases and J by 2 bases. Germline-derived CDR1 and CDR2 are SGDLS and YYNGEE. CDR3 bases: TGTGCCAGCAGATTTGGGACAGGCAGTTTGTCGAGGAACTATGGCTACACCTTC. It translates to CASRFGTGSLSRNYGYTF.

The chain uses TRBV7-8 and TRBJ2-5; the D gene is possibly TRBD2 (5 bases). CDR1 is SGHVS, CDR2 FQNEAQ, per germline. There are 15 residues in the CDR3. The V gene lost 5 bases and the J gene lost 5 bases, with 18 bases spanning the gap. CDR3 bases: TGTGCCAGCAGCCCTATGGCCTTCGTAGCGGAGACCCAGTACTTC. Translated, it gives CASSPMAFVAETQYF.

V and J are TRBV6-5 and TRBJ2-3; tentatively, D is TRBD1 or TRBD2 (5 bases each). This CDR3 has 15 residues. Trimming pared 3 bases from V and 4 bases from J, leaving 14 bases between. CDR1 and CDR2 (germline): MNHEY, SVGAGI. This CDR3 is CASSYYGQGADTQYF. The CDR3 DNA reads TGTGCCAGCAGTTATTATGGCCAGGGAGCAGATACGCAGTATTTT.

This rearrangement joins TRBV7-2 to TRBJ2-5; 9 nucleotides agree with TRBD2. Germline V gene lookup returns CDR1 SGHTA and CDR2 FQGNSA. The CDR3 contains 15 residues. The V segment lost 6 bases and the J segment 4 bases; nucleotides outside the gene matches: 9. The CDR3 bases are TGTGCCAGCAGGAATAGAGCGGGAGGCAGAGAGACCCAGTACTTC. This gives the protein CASRNRAGGRETQYF.

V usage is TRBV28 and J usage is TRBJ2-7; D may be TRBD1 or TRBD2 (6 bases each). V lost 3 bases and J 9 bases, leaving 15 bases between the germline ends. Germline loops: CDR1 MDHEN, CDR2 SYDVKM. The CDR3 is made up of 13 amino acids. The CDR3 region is CASSLRGEEWQYF. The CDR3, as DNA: TGTGCCAGCAGTTTGAGGGGGGAAGAGTGGCAGTACTTC. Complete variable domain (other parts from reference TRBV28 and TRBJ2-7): DVKVTQSSRYLVKRTGEKVFLECVQDMDHENMFWYRQDPGLGLRLIYFSYDVKMKEKGDIPEGYSVSREKKERFSLILESASTNQTSMYLCASSLRGEEWQYFGPGTRLTVT.

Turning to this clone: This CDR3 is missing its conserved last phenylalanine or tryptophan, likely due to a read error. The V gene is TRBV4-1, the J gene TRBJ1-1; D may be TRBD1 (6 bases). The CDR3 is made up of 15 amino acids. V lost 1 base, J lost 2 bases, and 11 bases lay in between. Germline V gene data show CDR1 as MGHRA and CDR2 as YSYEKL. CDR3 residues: CASSQVQGLNTEAFL. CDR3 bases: TGCGCCAGCAGCCAAGTTCAGGGGCTAAACACTGAAGCTTTCCTT.

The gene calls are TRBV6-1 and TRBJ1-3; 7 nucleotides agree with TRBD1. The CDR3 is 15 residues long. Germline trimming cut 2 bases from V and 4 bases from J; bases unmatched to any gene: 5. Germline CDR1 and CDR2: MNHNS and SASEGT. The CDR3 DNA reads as TGTGCCAGCAGTGAAATAGGGACAGCCGGAAACACCATATATTTT. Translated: CASSEIGTAGNTIYF.

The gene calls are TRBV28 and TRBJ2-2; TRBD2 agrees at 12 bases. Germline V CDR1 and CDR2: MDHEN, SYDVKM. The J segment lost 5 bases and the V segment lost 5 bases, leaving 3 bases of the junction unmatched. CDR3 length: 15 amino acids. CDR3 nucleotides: TGTGCCAGCAGTCTAGCGGGAGGGCCGACCGGGGAGCTGTTTTTT. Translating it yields CASSLAGGPTGELFF.

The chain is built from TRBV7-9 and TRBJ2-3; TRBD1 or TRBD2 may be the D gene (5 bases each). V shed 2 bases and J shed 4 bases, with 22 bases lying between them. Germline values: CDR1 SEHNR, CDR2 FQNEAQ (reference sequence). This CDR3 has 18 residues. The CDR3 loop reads CASSLLPPGRSRADTQYF. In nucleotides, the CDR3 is TGTGCCAGCAGCTTACTCCCGCCGGGACGAAGCAGGGCAGATACGCAGTATTTT.

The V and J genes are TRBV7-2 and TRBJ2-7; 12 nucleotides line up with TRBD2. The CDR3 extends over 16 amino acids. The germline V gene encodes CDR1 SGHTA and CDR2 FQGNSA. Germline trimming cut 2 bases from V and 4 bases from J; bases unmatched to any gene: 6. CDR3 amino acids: CASSLLAGGPVYEQYF. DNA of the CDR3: TGTGCCAGCAGCTTACTAGCGGGAGGGCCTGTTTACGAGCAGTACTTC.

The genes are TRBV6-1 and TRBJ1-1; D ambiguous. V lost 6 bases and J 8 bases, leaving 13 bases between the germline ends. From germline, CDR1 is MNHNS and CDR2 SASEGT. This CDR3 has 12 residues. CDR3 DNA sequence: TGTGCCAGCAGGCCCCTCCCCCGGGAAGCTTTCTTT. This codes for CASRPLPREAFF.

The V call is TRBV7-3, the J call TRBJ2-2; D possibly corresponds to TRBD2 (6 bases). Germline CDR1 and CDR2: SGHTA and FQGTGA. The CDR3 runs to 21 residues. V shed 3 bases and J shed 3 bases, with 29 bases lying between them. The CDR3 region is CASSFPKVGLHTSQYTGELFF. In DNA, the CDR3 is TGTGCCAGCAGCTTCCCTAAGGTGGGACTCCATACCAGTCAGTACACCGGGGAGCTGTTTTTT.

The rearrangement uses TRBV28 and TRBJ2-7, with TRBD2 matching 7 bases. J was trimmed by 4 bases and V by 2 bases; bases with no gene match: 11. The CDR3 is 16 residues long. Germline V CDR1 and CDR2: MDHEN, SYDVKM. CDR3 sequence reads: CASSLAGGRELYEQYF. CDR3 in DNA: TGTGCCAGCAGTTTAGCGGGTGGGCGGGAGCTGTACGAGCAGTACTTC.